This TCR beta chain was identified in a study of PD-1 blockade in classical Hodgkin lymphoma (dated by TCRdb to the early 2020s). With regard to the full study: Nivolumab dosing was 3 mg/kg intravenously every 2 weeks, continuing until either disease progression or unacceptable toxicity. A peripheral blood immune signature of response to PD-1 blockade in classical Hodgkin lymphoma was defined using TCR beta sequencing and CyTOF. Study-wide conclusions, independent of this receptor: Trial patients with a complete response had baseline diversity similar to that of newly diagnosed patients, while partial responders and progressors had significantly lower diversity. Lower diversity was seen in patients whose nivolumab began less than 1 year after ASCT, and these patients were left out of later analyses so that immune reconstitution would not confound the results. A significant rise by C4D1 was seen in CD4+ but not CD8+ TCR diversity (p=0.0027 vs p=0.16), with the rise being most apparent in complete responders (p=0.02). The study was restricted to a single clinical trial cohort, and the causes of repertoire differences, possibly disease activity or prior therapy, were left undefined. Baseline TCR diversity was reported to be lower in newly diagnosed patients than in healthy donors and to be lower still in relapsed/refractory patients.

Genomic DNA was extracted with the Qiagen DNeasy kit from unsorted PBMCs and from negatively selected CD4+ and CD8+ fractions. Amplification of TCR beta CDR3 regions was done by immunoSEQ multiplex PCR with primers that anneal to V and J segments. Amplification bias was minimized using a synthetic immune receptor repertoire, and residual bias was removed computationally after sequencing. The original methods were these. Repertoire diversity was quantified as the Shannon entropy index using custom Python scripts. Unsorted, CD4+ and CD8+ repertoires were analyzed separately, except for combined analyses in which CD4+ and CD8+ sequences were merged in silico. A clone was considered expanded if an increase in frequency of at least 2-fold after treatment relative to C1D1 was found, and a pseudocount of 0.5 was applied to clones undetected at baseline. Singleton clones were defined as clones with 0 or 1 copy at C1D1, and non-singleton clones were defined as clones with 2 or more copies. Clones expanded in unsorted samples were assigned a CD4+, CD8+ or unknown annotation through matching of protein sequences in sorted samples from the same patient. Diversity changes from C1D1 to C4D1 were tested in paired samples using Wilcoxon tests. TCRdb carries this immuneACCESS record with in-frame sequences only. Its versions omit some clonotypes, under half of them owing to an unresolved V gene in the studies checked, with the rest unexplained. V, J and clone size were drawn from that table, and D and trimming were deduced from the DNA. The sample includes tens of thousands of clones, with roughly nine tenths observed a single time. About 10% of the sample goes to the ten largest clones.

A word on this clone: No antigen is known for it. Qualities for individual bases were not recorded, and no much larger clone is one base off.

CDR3 length: 15 amino acids, cysteine to phenylalanine. Only the CDR3 region is kept as DNA, spanning 45 bases read in frame from base 1. Trimmed from V: 4 bases; trimmed from J: 5 bases; junction bases lacking a gene match: 7. The CDR1 and CDR2 encoded by the germline V gene are MNHNS and SASEGT. The time point label on this specimen signifies: cycle 2 day 1 (C2D1) of nivolumab. Every trial patient had relapsed following autologous stem cell transplantation, and prior brentuximab vedotin exposure was what differed among cohorts A, B and C. The trial cohort was composed of roughly 60 patients with relapsed/refractory classical Hodgkin lymphoma, for whom complete response, partial response or progressive disease was recorded as best overall response. In the multi-cohort phase II CheckMate 205 trial, trial patients received single-agent nivolumab. An independent review committee assessed best overall response by applying the 2007 International Working Group response criteria. Trial PBMCs were obtained immediately prior to nivolumab initiation (C1D1) and on therapy at cycle 2 day 1 and cycle 4 day 1. Peripheral blood was collected in 8 mL Vacutainer Cell Preparation Tubes, from which PBMCs were isolated by centrifugation and then cryopreserved.

The rearranged chain carries TRBV6-1 and TRBJ2-5, with 10 middle bases fitting TRBD2. The clonotype originates from a human donor with classical Hodgkin lymphoma. The source material was peripheral blood mononuclear cells (PBMCs), sampled before the second cycle of nivolumab. The sequenced DNA: TGTGCCAGCAGTGCCTCTAGCGGGAGACGGGAGACCCAGTACTTC. This yields the protein CASSASSGRRETQYF.